This record looks at one TCR beta chain sequence and its context. Its antigen is undetermined. This sample is part of a study of T cell responses to AZD1222 COVID-19 vaccine. Findings of the study overall: Repertoires were obtained only post-peak T cell response. Among AZD1222 vaccinees, only five to seven were seropositive at baseline. Donors skewed white British and female; clonal diversity was possibly underestimated. Researchers report vaccine-associated CD4 TCRs spanning spike, with dominance at 160-218 and 743-854.

CDR3 length: 13 residues. Germline V lookup: CDR1 LGHDT, CDR2 YNNKEL (reference sequence). The V end was cut by 8 bases, the J end by 6 bases, with 11 bases between. Data came from immunoSEQ multiplex PCR; TCRdb stores just in-frame clones and leaves some out. The data contain about 160,000 clones, roughly 92% of them singletons. This sequence originates from an adult in good health. The sample in question was peripheral blood, obtained on day 0 of AZD1222 vaccination. This sequence joins TRBV3-1 (or the pseudogene TRBV3-2) and TRBJ1-6, with D possibly matching TRBD1 (5 bases). In DNA form, the CDR3 reads TGTGCCAGCCGGCAGGGATCTAATTCACCCCTCCACTTT. Translated: CASRQGSNSPLHF.